This TCR beta chain was documented in a study of OX40 agonist ivuxolimab in advanced cancers. Trimming pared 4 bases from V and 0 bases from J, leaving 5 bases between. CDR1 is GTSNPN, CDR2 SVGIG, per germline (reference sequence). CDR3 size: 12 residues. The repertoire was sequenced with immunoSEQ multiplex PCR; TCRdb's copy has only in-frame clones and lacks some. The sample consists of around 80,000 clones, approximately 85% of them appearing once. The clonotype originates from an adult with an advanced solid tumor such as melanoma, head and neck, liver or kidney cancer. The chain has TRBV30 and TRBJ2-3; no reliable D call. The sample here was CD4+ or CD8+ T cells sorted from blood, taken in a trial of the OX40 agonist ivuxolimab. The CDR3 DNA reads TGTGCCTGGACCGGAAGCACAGATACGCAGTATTTT. The encoded protein is CAWTGSTDTQYF.